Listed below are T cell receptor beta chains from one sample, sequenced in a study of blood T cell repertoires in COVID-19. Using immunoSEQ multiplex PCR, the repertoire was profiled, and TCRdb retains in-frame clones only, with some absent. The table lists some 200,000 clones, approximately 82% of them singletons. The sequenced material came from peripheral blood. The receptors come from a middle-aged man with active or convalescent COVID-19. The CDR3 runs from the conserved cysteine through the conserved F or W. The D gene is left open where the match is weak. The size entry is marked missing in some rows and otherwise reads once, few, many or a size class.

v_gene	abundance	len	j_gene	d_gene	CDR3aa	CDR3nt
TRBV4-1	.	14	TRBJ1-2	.	CASSQGGRGYGYTF	TGCGCCAGCAGCCAAGGTGGGCGAGGGTATGGCTACACCTTC
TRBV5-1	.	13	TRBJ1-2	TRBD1	CASSWGTGDGYTF	TGCGCCAGCAGCTGGGGGACAGGGGACGGCTACACCTTC
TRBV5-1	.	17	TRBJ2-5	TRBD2	CASSLGWVAGVEETQYF	TGCGCCAGCAGCTTGGGCTGGGTAGCGGGGGTGGAAGAGACCCAGTACTTC
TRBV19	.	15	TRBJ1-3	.	CASRSFGGSGNTIYF	TGTGCCAGTAGATCCTTCGGGGGCTCTGGAAACACCATATATTTT
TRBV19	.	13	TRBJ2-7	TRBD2	CASNFGGRYEQYF	TGTGCCAGTAATTTCGGCGGGAGATACGAGCAGTACTTC
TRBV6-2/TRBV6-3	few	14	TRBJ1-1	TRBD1	CASSSGQANTEAFF	TGTGCCAGCAGTTCCGGACAGGCGAACACTGAAGCTTTCTTT
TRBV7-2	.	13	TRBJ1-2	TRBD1	CASSSGQGYGYTF	TGTGCCAGCAGCTCGGGACAGGGGTATGGCTACACCTTC
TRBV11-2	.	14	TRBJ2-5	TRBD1	CASSRTGIGETQYF	TGTGCCAGCAGCCGGACAGGGATAGGGGAGACCCAGTACTTC
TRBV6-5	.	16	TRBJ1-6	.	CASSYSLQSYNSPLHF	TGTGCCAGCAGTTACTCGCTTCAGTCCTATAATTCACCCCTCCACTTT
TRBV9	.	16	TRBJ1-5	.	CASSVVSRVPIKPQHF	TGTGCCAGCAGCGTAGTAAGCAGGGTCCCCATCAAGCCCCAGCATTTT